The rows below give T cell receptor beta chains drawn from one sample of a study of hypomethylating agent response in myelodysplastic syndrome. Only in-frame clones appear in the TCRdb table, and some are missing; sequencing was by immunoSEQ multiplex PCR. The sample yields around 5,500 clones, 87% seen once. Material: bone marrow, obtained before or after starting hypomethylating agent treatment for myelodysplastic syndrome (not recorded which). The receptors were sampled from a human donor with myelodysplastic syndrome. The CDR3 runs from the conserved cysteine through the conserved F or W. The order of the fields is V gene, D gene, clone size, J gene, CDR3 DNA, CDR3 protein. A D gene is named only where the DNA matches it firmly. Size is stated for part of the rows, as once, few or many counts, or as a class when the clone is expanded.

V: TRBV2; D: TRBD1; size: -; J: TRBJ1-6; DNA: TGTGCCAGCAGGCCGGACAGGGGGCATTCACCCCTCCACTTT; CDR3: CASRPDRGHSPLHF
V: TRBV19; D: -; size: -; J: TRBJ2-1; DNA: TGTGCCAGTAGTATAAGGGGGTTTAGCCTCATCAATGAGCAGTTCTTC; CDR3: CASSIRGFSLINEQFF
V: TRBV5-1; D: -; size: -; J: TRBJ2-5; DNA: TGCGCCAGCAGCTTGGGGCAGCAAGAGACCCAGTACTTC; CDR3: CASSLGQQETQYF
V: TRBV5-8; D: -; size: once; J: TRBJ1-4; DNA: TGTGCCAGCAGTTTCGCCCAGGGGATCAATGAAAAACTGTTTTTT; CDR3: CASSFAQGINEKLFF
V: TRBV5-1; D: -; size: -; J: TRBJ2-7; DNA: TGCGCCAGCAGGCGGGGACCGGATACCTACGAGCAGTACTTC; CDR3: CASRRGPDTYEQYF
V: TRBV14; D: -; size: -; J: TRBJ2-5; DNA: TGTGCCAGCAGCCAAGTAGAGGGCCCCCAGTACTTC; CDR3: CASSQVEGPQYF
V: TRBV15; D: -; size: -; J: TRBJ2-2; DNA: TGTGCCACCAGCAGGAACAGAAACACCGGGGAGCTGTTTTTT; CDR3: CATSRNRNTGELFF
V: TRBV19; D: -; size: -; J: TRBJ1-1; DNA: TGTGCCAGTAGTATAGATAACCAGGCGGGGCTCGGCACTGAAGCTTTCTTT; CDR3: CASSIDNQAGLGTEAFF
V: TRBV29-1; D: -; size: -; J: TRBJ2-3; DNA: TGCAGCGTTGATTTATTTATGTGGGATACGCAGTATTTT; CDR3: CSVDLFMWDTQYF
V: TRBV4-1; D: -; size: -; J: TRBJ2-3; DNA: TGCGCCAGCAGCCAAGTTCTACCTTTGTACGGACACACAGATACGCAGTATTTT; CDR3: CASSQVLPLYGHTDTQYF
V: TRBV10-3; D: -; size: -; J: TRBJ2-1; DNA: TGTGCCATCAGTGAATGGGGGGGCGACAAGCCGTTCTTC; CDR3: CAISEWGGDKPFF
V: TRBV27; D: -; size: -; J: TRBJ2-2; DNA: TGTGCCAGCAGTTTGACAGGTTCCTACACCGGGGAGCTGTTTTTT; CDR3: CASSLTGSYTGELFF
V: TRBV19; D: TRBD1; size: few; J: TRBJ1-1; DNA: TGTGCCAGTAGTGCACTGGACAGGGGGCCTGCTGAAGCTTTCTTT; CDR3: CASSALDRGPAEAFF
V: TRBV7-8; D: TRBD1; size: -; J: TRBJ1-1; DNA: TGTGCCAGCAGGGCAGGGGGCGGCACTGAAGCTTTCTTT; CDR3: CASRAGGGTEAFF
V: TRBV7-8; D: TRBD2; size: -; J: TRBJ2-7; DNA: TGTGCCAGCAGCCCACTAGCGGGGGCCTCCTACGAGCAGTACTTC; CDR3: CASSPLAGASYEQYF
V: TRBV7-9; D: -; size: few; J: TRBJ1-6; DNA: TGTGCCAGCAGCTTAGACAGGGCAGGTTCACCCCTCCACTTT; CDR3: CASSLDRAGSPLHF
V: TRBV15; D: -; size: -; J: TRBJ1-1; DNA: TGTGCCACCCGTGTTCTATTAGGGGGAAACACTGAAGCTTTCTTT; CDR3: CATRVLLGGNTEAFF
V: TRBV5-1; D: -; size: once; J: TRBJ1-6; DNA: TGCGCCAGCAGCCTCGGGGACATAAATTCACCCCTCCACTTT; CDR3: CASSLGDINSPLHF
V: TRBV11-1; D: TRBD1; size: -; J: TRBJ1-1; DNA: TGTGCCAGCAGCTCCTACAGGGGTAAGGCTGAAGCTTTCTTT; CDR3: CASSSYRGKAEAFF
V: TRBV6-1; D: TRBD1; size: -; J: TRBJ2-1; DNA: TGTGCCAGCAACCTACAGGGGATAGGTGGTGAGCAGTTCTTC; CDR3: CASNLQGIGGEQFF
V: TRBV18; D: TRBD1; size: -; J: TRBJ1-2; DNA: TGTGCCAGCTCGGGACAGTCCGACTATGGCTACACCTTC; CDR3: CASSGQSDYGYTF
V: TRBV15; D: -; size: -; J: TRBJ2-6; DNA: TGTGCCACCAGCAGTCGACAGGGTTGGAGGGGTGGGGCCAACGTCCTGACTTTC; CDR3: CATSSRQGWRGGANVLTF